This TCR beta chain was recorded in a study of blood T cells in healthy people across ages (dated by TCRdb to between 2014 and 2017). Study-wide context: In model experiments, template switching captured roughly one uniquely barcoded TCR beta cDNA molecule for every two T cells. Four age groups were formed from the donors: young (average 16 years), middle-aged (around 40), aged (about 62) and long-lived (around 82). For two donors (one aged 18 to 29 and one aged 80 or older), the study analyzed two additional independent replicas of 1 million unique cDNA reads from the same blood draw. Using deep sequencing normalized with unique cDNA molecular identifiers, the study measured how TCR beta repertoire diversity changes with age. General conclusions and limits of the study: As age increased, observed TCR beta diversity per million T cells dropped in a roughly linear way, and a significant reduction was already evident by age 40. Estimates of total diversity based on one million sequenced T cells were regarded as lower bounds and as underestimates. The percentage of naive T cells measured by flow cytometry correlated strongly with observed TCR beta diversity. The long-lived group showed more naive CD4+ T cells, fewer expanded clones and increased TCR diversity than the aged group, suggesting age selection. Conclusive comparison of naive and antigen-experienced compartments was prevented by the profiling of bulk unsorted PBMCs. Donor CMV infection status was unknown, potentially confounding age-related changes in expanded clonotypes.

Systemically healthy Caucasian individuals from Russia, some 36 in total and aged 6 to 90 years, were included as donors. Each donor gave 8.5 to 10 milliliters of peripheral blood, collected into EDTA-treated Vacutainer tubes. Ficoll-Paque density-gradient centrifugation was used to isolate PBMCs, with at least 6.5 million per sample. Total RNA was extracted from PBMCs with Trizol reagent, with at least 5 micrograms obtained per sample. Naive CD45RAhigh/CD27high T cell percentages were measured by flow cytometry on a PBMC aliquot from every donor. Library preparation employed 5' RACE. The run used an Illumina HiSeq 2500. A second PCR of about 7 to 12 cycles was run with a J-beta primer mix and a sample-barcoded 5' primer. A unique molecular identifier was introduced onto each TCR beta cDNA molecule by a template-switch 5' adaptor carrying 12 random nucleotides. Each sample yielded at least 2.5 million CDR3-containing paired-end reads. First-strand cDNA synthesis was performed from all RNA using the Mint cDNA synthesis kit, with priming by a TRBC-specific oligonucleotide. Following uracil-DNA glycosylase treatment, all cDNA underwent a first 18-cycle PCR with the universal primers M1SS and BC2_uni_R. The published analysis was carried out like this. Each sample was normalized by randomly selecting 1 million high-quality reads, each carrying a distinct molecular identifier. Reads sharing molecular identifiers were discarded rather than binned into consensus sequences. MiTCR, run with a Q25 quality threshold and the strictest error-elimination algorithm, handled CDR3 identification, clonotype clustering and error correction. A nonparametric unseen species model with Euler transformation was used to estimate a lower bound on total TCR beta diversity. Starting from the raw public reads, TCRdb applied fastp trimming at Q25, assembled clones with MiXCR and retained in-frame beta chains. For every CDR3 protein sequence, its rows merge into one entry that carries the most common genes and DNA. Here the V and J calls rest on TCRdb's processing, not on the authors' analysis. The table for this sample lists 800,000 or so distinct CDR3 sequences; 25% of them were counted only once. The ten largest clonotypes hold approximately 3.7% of the sample.

The CDR3 covers 15 residues, taking in both the cysteine and the phenylalanine. Only CDR3 DNA is held: 45 bases, read in frame from base 1. V gives up 5 bases and J gives up 2 bases, and the segment between their germline ends measures 15 bases. The CDR1 and CDR2 encoded by the germline V gene are MDHEN and SYDVKM. This clonotype was seen a few times. Its antigen has not been determined. Base qualities are not at hand, and no much larger clone is one base apart. These same data were also listed under a study on T cells of mothers and their children. The second publication reports: Donors were nine systemically healthy Caucasian individuals: three mothers and their six children. cDNA synthesis consumed the entire amount of extracted RNA, loaded at approximately 1.6 ug RNA in each 15 ul reaction. Sample barcodes and 2-4 random nucleotides were added via the M1S primer in the second PCR. Each mother yielded over 9.5 million TCR beta CDR3 reads and each child 2.5 million to 3 million reads. Thymic selection shapes the output of TCR recombination in a similar way in related and unrelated pairs, and inherited differences have a minor effect. Normalized repertoire overlap was always slightly but never significantly higher in related than unrelated mother-child pairs. With a sensitivity of approximately 96 clones per million clonotypes, no persistent microchimeric T cell clones were detected. The study used deep NGS to compare TCR beta repertoires of mothers and children, seeking features distinguishing related mother-child pairs from unrelated individuals. Mothers averaged about 37 +/- 4 years of age and children averaged around 10 +/- 4 years. After adapter ligation with NEBNext reagents, the libraries were sequenced on Illumina HiSeq 2000 with 100+100 nt paired-end reads. Mother and child libraries were prepared a month apart and sequenced in separate runs to prevent cross-contamination. Between roughly 500,000 and 2,100,000 distinct TCR beta clonotypes were identified per donor. Naive TCR beta clonotypes were estimated from low-frequency clonotypes matched to each donor's FACS-determined naive share, without sorting.

What was sequenced was blood. This TCR derives from a boy between 10 and 17 years old in good health. The chain is made from TRBV28 and TRBJ1-2; the D segment could be TRBD1, given 5 matching bases. The DNA sequence follows: TGTGCCAGCAGTCTCCCCCTGACAGTGAACTATGGCTACACCTTC. The encoded protein is CASSLPLTVNYGYTF.